The source of this T cell receptor (beta chain) is a study of blood T cells in healthy people across ages. Next came a second PCR, run for about 7 to 12 cycles, which used a sample-barcoded 5' primer along with a J-beta primer mix. TCRdb re-analysed the 5' RACE reads in MiXCR, keeping a single row per CDR3 protein. The sample lists some 1.7 million distinct CDR3 sequences, 28% occurring once. This clonotype was seen only a few times. Germline loops: CDR1 MGHRA, CDR2 YSYEKL. Trimming left V 1 base short and J 6 bases short, with 21 bases between. This CDR3 has 17 amino acids. The specimen was blood. This clonotype was obtained from a woman in her 30s in good health. The chain is built from TRBV4-1 and TRBJ2-5, with a weak D call TRBD1 (6 bases). The CDR3 DNA sequence: TGCGCCAGCAGCCAAGTCCCCTCAGGGGACACCCGGAAGACCCAGTACTTC. Translation: CASSQVPSGDTRKTQYF.